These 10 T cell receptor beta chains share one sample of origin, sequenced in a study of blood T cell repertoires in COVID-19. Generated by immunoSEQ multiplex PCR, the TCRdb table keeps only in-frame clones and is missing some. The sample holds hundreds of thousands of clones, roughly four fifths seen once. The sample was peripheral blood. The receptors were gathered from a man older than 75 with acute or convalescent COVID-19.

CDR3 residues: CSVRTGTFYGYTF. CDR3 nucleotide sequence: TGCAGCGTTCGGACAGGGACTTTCTATGGCTACACCTTC. The rearrangement uses TRBV29-1 and TRBJ1-2; the match to TRBD1 covers 8 bases. Germline V gene data show CDR1 as SQVTM and CDR2 as ANQGSEA. V shed 5 bases, J shed 4 bases, and the junction held 6 bases outside the gene matches. This CDR3 has 13 amino acids.

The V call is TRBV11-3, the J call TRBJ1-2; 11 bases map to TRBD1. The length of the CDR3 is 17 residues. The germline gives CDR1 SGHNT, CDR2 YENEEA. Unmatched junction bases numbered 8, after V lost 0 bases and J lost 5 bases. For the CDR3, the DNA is TGTGCCAGCAGCTTAGAGGGACAGGGGGTTTTTTTATATGGCTACACCTTC. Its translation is CASSLEGQGVFLYGYTF.

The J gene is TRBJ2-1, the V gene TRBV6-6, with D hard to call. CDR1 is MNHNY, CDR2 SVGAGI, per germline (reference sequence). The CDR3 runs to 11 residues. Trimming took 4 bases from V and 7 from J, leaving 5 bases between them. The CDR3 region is CASSSMNEQFF. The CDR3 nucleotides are TGTGCCAGCAGTTCAATGAATGAGCAGTTCTTC.

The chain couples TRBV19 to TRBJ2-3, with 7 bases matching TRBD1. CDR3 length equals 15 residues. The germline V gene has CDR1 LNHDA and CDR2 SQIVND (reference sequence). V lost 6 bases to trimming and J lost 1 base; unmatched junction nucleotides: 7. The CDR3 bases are TGTGCCAGTAGCCAACAGGGGTACCGCACAGATACGCAGTATTTT. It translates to CASSQQGYRTDTQYF.

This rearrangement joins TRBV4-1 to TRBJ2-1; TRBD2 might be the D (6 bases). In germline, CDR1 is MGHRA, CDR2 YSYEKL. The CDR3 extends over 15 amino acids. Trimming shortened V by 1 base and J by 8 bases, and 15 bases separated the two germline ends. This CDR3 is CASSQGGIARYEQFF. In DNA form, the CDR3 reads TGCGCCAGCAGCCAAGGCGGGATCGCAAGGTATGAGCAGTTCTTC.

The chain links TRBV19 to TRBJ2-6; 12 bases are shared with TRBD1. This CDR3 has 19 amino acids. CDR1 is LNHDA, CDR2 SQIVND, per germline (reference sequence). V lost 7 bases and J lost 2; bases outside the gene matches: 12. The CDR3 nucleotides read TGTGCCAGTACAGGAGAGCGGGACAGGGGGCCTGCTGGGGCCAACGTCCTGACTTTC. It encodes CASTGERDRGPAGANVLTF.

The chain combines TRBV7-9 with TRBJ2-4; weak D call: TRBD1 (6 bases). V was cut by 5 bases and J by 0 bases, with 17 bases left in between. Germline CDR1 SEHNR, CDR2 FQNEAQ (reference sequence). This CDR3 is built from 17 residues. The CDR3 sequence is CASSPTRGSGAKNIQYF. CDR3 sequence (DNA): TGTGCCAGCAGCCCAACCAGGGGAAGCGGAGCCAAAAACATTCAGTACTTC.

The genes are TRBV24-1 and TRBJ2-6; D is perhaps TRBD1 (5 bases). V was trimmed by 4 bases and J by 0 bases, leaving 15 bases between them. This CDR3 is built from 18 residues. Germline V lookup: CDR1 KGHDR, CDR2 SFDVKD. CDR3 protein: CATSDPKVDSSGANVLTF. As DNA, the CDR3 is TGTGCCACCAGTGACCCCAAGGTCGACAGCTCTGGGGCCAACGTCCTGACTTTC.

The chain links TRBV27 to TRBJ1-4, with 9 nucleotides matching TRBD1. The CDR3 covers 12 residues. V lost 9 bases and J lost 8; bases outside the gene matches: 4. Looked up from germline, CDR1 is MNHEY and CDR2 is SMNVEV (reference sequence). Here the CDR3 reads CASWGQGEKLFF. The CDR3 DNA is TGTGCCAGTTGGGGACAGGGAGAAAAACTGTTTTTT.

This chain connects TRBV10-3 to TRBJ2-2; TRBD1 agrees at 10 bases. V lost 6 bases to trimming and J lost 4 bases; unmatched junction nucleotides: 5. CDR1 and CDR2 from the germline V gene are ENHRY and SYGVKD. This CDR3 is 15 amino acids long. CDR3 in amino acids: CAIRPGQGFTGELFF. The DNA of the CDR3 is TGTGCCATCAGACCGGGACAGGGGTTCACCGGGGAGCTGTTTTTT.